This TCR beta chain derives from a study of human thymus T cells. Overall study findings and caveats: Thymic and blood repertoires showed apparently biased V and J gene usage.

The CDR3 is 14 amino acids. CDR1 and CDR2 (germline): MNHEY, SVGAGI. Trimming removed 2 bases from V and 4 bases from J, with 12 bases in between. Using immunoSEQ multiplex PCR, the repertoire was profiled, and TCRdb retains in-frame clones only, with some absent. The sample carries 46,000 or so clones, more than 85% recorded once. About this clone: Its antigen is not identified.

This receptor was obtained from a girl less than two years old with a congenital heart defect but otherwise immunologically healthy. The sequenced sample consisted of blood. The V gene is TRBV6-5, the J gene TRBJ2-7; D is undetermined. The CDR3 DNA reads as TGTGCCAGCAGTTACGACTGGACCCGTTACGAGCAGTACTTC. It translates to CASSYDWTRYEQYF.